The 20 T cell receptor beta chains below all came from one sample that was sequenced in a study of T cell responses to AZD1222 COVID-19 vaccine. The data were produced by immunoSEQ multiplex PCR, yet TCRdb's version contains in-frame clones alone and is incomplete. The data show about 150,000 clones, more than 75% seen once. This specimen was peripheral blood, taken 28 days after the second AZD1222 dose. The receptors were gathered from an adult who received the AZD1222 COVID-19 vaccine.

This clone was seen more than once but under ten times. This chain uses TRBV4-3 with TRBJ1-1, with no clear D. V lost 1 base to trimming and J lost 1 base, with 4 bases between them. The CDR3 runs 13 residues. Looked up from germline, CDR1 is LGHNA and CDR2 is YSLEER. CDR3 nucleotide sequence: TGCGCCAGCAGCCAAGGGGGGAACACTGAAGCTTTCTTT. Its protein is CASSQGGNTEAFF.

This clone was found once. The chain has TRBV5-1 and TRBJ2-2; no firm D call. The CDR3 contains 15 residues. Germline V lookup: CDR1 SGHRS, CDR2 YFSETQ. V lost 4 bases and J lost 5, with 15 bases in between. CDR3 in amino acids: CASSPVTVRTGELFF. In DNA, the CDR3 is TGCGCCAGCAGCCCTGTCACCGTGAGGACCGGGGAGCTGTTTTTT.

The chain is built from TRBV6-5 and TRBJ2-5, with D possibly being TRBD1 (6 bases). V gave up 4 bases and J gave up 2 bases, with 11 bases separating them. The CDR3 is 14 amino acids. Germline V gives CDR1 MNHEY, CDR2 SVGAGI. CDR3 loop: CASSSSRGQETQYF. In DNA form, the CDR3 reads TGTGCCAGCAGTTCTTCAAGGGGGCAAGAGACCCAGTACTTC.

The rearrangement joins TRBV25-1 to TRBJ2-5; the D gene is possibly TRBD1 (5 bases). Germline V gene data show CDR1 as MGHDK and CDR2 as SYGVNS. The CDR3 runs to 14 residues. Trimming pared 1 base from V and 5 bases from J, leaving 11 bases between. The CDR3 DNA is TGTGCCAGCAGTGAATCCAAGGGGCGGGAGACCCAGTACTTC. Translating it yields CASSESKGRETQYF.

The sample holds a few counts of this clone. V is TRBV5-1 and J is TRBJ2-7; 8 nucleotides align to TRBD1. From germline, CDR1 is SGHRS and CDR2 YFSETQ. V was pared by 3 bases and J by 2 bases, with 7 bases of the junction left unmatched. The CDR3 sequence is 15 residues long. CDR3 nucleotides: TGCGCCAGCAGCTCCCACGGGACAGGACCCTACGAGCAGTACTTC. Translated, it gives CASSSHGTGPYEQYF.

Written as DNA, the CDR3 is TGCGCCAGCAGCCAAGGTCGCCTGCTGCCGGGCGGCTACACCTTC. Residues: CASSQGRLLPGGYTF. The chain employs TRBV4-3 and TRBJ1-2; the D is unclear. Germline V gene lookup returns CDR1 LGHNA and CDR2 YSLEER. This CDR3 spans 15 amino acids. Trimming pared 1 base from V and 8 bases from J, leaving 17 bases between.

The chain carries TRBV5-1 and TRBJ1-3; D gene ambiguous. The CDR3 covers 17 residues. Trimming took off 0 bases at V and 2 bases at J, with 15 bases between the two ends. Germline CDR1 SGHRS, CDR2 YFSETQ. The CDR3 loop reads CASSLGDKTPPGNTIYF. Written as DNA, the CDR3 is TGCGCCAGCAGCTTGGGCGATAAGACTCCTCCTGGAAACACCATATATTTT.

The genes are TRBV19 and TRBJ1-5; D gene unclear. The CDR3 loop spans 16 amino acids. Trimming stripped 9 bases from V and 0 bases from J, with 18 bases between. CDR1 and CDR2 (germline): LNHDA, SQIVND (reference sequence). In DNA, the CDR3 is TGTGCCAGCCATAAGGGTGACATTTATAGCAATCAGCCCCAGCATTTT. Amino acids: CASHKGDIYSNQPQHF.

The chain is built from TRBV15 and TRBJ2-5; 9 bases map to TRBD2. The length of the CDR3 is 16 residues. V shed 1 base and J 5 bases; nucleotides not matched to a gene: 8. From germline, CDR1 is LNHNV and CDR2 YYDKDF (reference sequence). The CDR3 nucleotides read TGTGCCACCAGCAGAGGGCTAGCGGGATCGGGTGAGACCCAGTACTTC. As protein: CATSRGLAGSGETQYF.

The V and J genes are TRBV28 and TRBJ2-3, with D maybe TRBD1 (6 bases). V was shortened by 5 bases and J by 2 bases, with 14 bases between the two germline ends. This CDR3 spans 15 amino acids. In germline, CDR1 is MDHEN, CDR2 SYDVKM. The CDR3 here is CASSVAGANTDTQYF. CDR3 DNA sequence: TGTGCCAGCAGTGTAGCAGGGGCGAACACAGATACGCAGTATTTT.

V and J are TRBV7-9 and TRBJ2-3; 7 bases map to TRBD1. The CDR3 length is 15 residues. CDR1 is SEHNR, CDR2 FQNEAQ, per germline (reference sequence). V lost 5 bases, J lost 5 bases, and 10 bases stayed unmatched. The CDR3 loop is CASSMDRPTGDTQYF. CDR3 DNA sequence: TGTGCCAGCAGCATGGACAGGCCCACGGGAGATACGCAGTATTTT.

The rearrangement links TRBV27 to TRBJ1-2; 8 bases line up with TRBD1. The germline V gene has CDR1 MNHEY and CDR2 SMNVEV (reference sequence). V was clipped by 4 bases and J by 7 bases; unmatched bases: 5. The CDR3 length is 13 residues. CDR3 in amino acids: CASSSQGVGGYTF. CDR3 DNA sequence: TGTGCCAGCAGTTCACAGGGGGTGGGTGGCTACACCTTC.

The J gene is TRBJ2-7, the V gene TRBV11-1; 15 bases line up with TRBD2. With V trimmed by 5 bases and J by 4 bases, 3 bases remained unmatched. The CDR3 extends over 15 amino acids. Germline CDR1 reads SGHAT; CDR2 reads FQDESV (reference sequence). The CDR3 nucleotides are TGTGCCAGCAGCATCGGGACTAGCGGGAGGTACGAGCAGTACTTC. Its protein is CASSIGTSGRYEQYF. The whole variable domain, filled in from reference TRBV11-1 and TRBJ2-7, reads EAEVAQSPRYKITEKSQAVAFWCDPISGHATLYWYRQILGQGPELLVQFQDESVVDDSQLPKDRFSAERLKGVDSTLKIQPAELGDSAMYLCASSIGTSGRYEQYFGPGTRLTVT.

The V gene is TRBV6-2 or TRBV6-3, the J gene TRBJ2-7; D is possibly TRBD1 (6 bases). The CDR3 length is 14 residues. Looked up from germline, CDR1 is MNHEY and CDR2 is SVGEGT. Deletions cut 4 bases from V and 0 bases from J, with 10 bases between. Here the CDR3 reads CASSLQGSSYEQYF. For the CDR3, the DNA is TGTGCCAGCAGTTTACAGGGAAGCTCCTACGAGCAGTACTTC.

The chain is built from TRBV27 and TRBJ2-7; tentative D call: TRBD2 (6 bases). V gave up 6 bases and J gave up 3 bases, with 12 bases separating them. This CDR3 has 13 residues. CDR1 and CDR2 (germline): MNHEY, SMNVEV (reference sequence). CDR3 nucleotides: TGTGCCAGCAGAGGCGGGAAGGGCTACGAGCAGTACTTC. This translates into CASRGGKGYEQYF.

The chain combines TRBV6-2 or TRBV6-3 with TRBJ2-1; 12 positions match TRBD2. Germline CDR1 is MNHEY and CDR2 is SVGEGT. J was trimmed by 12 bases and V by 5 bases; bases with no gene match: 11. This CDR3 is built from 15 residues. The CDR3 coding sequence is TGTGCCAGCAGTCTCACCCTAGCGGGAGGGCGAGGGCAGTTCTTC. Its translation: CASSLTLAGGRGQFF.

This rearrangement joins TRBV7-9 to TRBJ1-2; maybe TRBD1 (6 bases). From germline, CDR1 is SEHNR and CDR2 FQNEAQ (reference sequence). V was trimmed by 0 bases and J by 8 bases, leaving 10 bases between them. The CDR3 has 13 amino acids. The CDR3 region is CASSLAGGRGYTF. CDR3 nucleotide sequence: TGTGCCAGCAGCTTAGCTGGGGGCCGGGGCTACACCTTC.

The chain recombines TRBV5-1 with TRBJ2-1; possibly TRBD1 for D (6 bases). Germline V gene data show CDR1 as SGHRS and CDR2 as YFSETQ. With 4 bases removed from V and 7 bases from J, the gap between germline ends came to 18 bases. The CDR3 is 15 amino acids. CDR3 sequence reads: CASSVGVGQLNEQFF. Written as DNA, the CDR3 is TGCGCCAGCAGCGTTGGCGTCGGACAGTTAAATGAGCAGTTCTTC.

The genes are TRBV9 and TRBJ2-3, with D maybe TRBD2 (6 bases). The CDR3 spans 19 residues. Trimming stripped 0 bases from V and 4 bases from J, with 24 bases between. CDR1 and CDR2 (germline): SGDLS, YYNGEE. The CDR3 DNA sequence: TGTGCCAGCAGCGTAGAATCGGGGAGGCTACGAAACTTTCCAGATACGCAGTATTTT. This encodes CASSVESGRLRNFPDTQYF. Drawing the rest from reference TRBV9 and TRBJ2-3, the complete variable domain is DSGVTQTPKHLITATGQRVTLRCSPRSGDLSVYWYQQSLDQGLQFLIQYYNGEERAKGNILERFSAQQFPDLHSELNLSSLELGDSALYFCASSVESGRLRNFPDTQYFGPGTRLTVL.

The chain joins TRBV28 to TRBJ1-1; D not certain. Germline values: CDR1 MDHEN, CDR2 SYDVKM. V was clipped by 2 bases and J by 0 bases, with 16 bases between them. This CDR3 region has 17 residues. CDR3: CASSLRVGIIMNTEAFF. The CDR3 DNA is TGTGCCAGCAGTTTAAGAGTCGGGATAATAATGAACACTGAAGCTTTCTTT.